The clone carrying this T cell receptor (beta chain) was seen a single time. Its antigen is unidentified. TCRdb itself ran the 5' RACE reads through MiXCR, one entry per CDR3 protein. In the table there are some 7,900 distinct CDR3 sequences, about 47% of which are singletons. Whole-study results and caveats: Tumor memory CD4+ T cell TCR gene usage clustered with blood and lymph node memory CD4+ cells and lymph node naive CD4+ cells.

Germline CDR1 and CDR2: SNHLY and FYNNEI. The length of the CDR3 is 14 residues. The V and J ends lost 7 bases and 1 base, in that order; junction bases with no gene match: 5. The TCR comes from a female donor with breast cancer. This rearrangement joins TRBV2 to TRBJ2-7; TRBD1 aligns across 9 bases. Sequenced material: memory CD4+ T cells sorted from a lymph node. Specified subset: memory CD4+ T cells, CD4+CD45RO+CD25-. The CDR3 here is CASMGTGNSYEQYF. CDR3 in DNA: TGTGCCAGCATGGGGACAGGGAATTCCTACGAGCAGTACTTC.